A single sample gave rise to the 21 T cell receptor beta chains below, sequenced in a study of blood T cell repertoires in COVID-19. Sequencing used immunoSEQ multiplex PCR; TCRdb keeps in-frame clones, though not all of them. In the table there are about 280,000 clones, approximately 90% of which are singletons. The specimen sequenced was PBMCs or T cells enriched from blood (not recorded which). All receptors derive from a man between 40 and 49 years old who had been exposed to COVID-19.

The chain joins TRBV6-5 to TRBJ1-2; D is uncertain. The CDR3 covers 13 residues. Deletions cut 10 bases from V and 5 bases from J, with 17 bases between. Germline CDR1 is MNHEY and CDR2 is SVGAGI. The CDR3 loop is CATTAAAGYGYTF. CDR3 bases: TGTGCCACTACGGCCGCGGCGGGGTATGGCTACACCTTC.

This rearrangement joins TRBV4-1 to TRBJ2-7, with 14 bases lining up with TRBD2. Trimming at V came to 3 bases and at J to 7 bases, leaving 23 bases not matched to a gene. This CDR3 spans 21 amino acids. Germline CDR1 and CDR2: MGHRA and YSYEKL. The CDR3 coding sequence is TGCGCCAGCAGCCACCGACTATTCGTGACTAGCGGGAGGGAGTTAAGAAGGGAGCAGTACTTC. Protein: CASSHRLFVTSGRELRREQYF.

The genes are TRBV27 and TRBJ1-6; a possible D gene is TRBD1 (6 bases). Trimming stripped 3 bases from V and 7 bases from J, with 13 bases between. Germline CDR1 and CDR2: MNHEY and SMNVEV (reference sequence). This CDR3 has 15 amino acids. CDR3 nucleotide sequence: TGTGCCAGCAGTTTCGAGTTAACAGGGAATTCACCCCTCCACTTT. Translated: CASSFELTGNSPLHF.

This clone occurred once. This rearrangement joins TRBV27 to TRBJ1-5; D is possibly TRBD1 (6 bases). Between the trimmed V and J ends, which lost 3 bases and 3 bases, there was a span of 9 bases. Germline V gives CDR1 MNHEY, CDR2 SMNVEV (reference sequence). The length of the CDR3 is 14 residues. The DNA of the CDR3 is TGTGCCAGCAGTTTGGCAGGGGCCAATCAGCCCCAGCATTTT. This translates into CASSLAGANQPQHF.

A few counts support this clone. The chain couples TRBV10-3 to TRBJ1-5, with 7 bases aligning to TRBD1. The CDR3 consists of 14 residues. CDR1 and CDR2 from the germline V gene are ENHRY and SYGVKD. The junction had 5 bases not matched to a gene; V was cut back by 6 bases and J by 3 bases. CDR3 amino acids: CAISPGQNNQPQHF. Here the CDR3 DNA reads TGTGCCATCAGCCCGGGACAGAACAATCAGCCCCAGCATTTT.

This clone was observed once. The chain combines TRBV12-5 with TRBJ1-5, with D hard to call. Germline-derived CDR1 and CDR2 are LGHNT and FRNRAP. The CDR3 is 14 amino acids. V was shortened by 6 bases and J by 0 bases, with 9 bases between the two germline ends. The CDR3 nucleotides read TGTGCTAGTGGCACAGATTATAGCAATCAGCCCCAGCATTTT. Its translation is CASGTDYSNQPQHF.

V gene TRBV6-2 or TRBV6-3 combines with J gene TRBJ1-1; 7 bases line up with TRBD1. Looked up from germline, CDR1 is MNHEY and CDR2 is SVGEGT. The CDR3 is 17 residues long. Trimming took 2 bases from V and 2 from J; bases not matched to a gene: 11. CDR3 amino acids: CASSYKVYEGANTEAFF. The CDR3 DNA reads TGTGCCAGCAGTTACAAGGTTTATGAGGGGGCCAACACTGAAGCTTTCTTT.

The chain combines TRBV9 with TRBJ1-1; TRBD1 agrees at 8 bases. The CDR3 has 13 amino acids. Germline assignment: CDR1 SGDLS and CDR2 YYNGEE. Germline trimming cut 3 bases from V and 5 bases from J; bases unmatched to any gene: 3. CDR3 region: CASSGTGRTEAFF. Here the CDR3 DNA reads TGTGCCAGCAGCGGGACAGGGCGAACTGAAGCTTTCTTT.

The rearrangement links TRBV7-3 to TRBJ2-2, with 11 bases that match TRBD2. This CDR3 spans 18 amino acids. The germline gives CDR1 SGHTA, CDR2 FQGTGA. V lost 5 bases to trimming and J lost 7 bases; unmatched junction nucleotides: 15. CDR3 nucleotide sequence: TGTGCCAGCAGCCGCCTAGGGCTAGCGGGAGGAATGGACGGGGAGCTGTTTTTT. Amino acids: CASSRLGLAGGMDGELFF.

The chain recombines TRBV10-2 with TRBJ1-1; 8 bases match TRBD1. Per germline, CDR1 WSHSY and CDR2 SAAADI. J gave up 7 bases and V 10 bases, and 11 bases lay outside the gene matches. This CDR3 spans 13 amino acids. The CDR3 spells CATRQGAFFEAFF. The CDR3 bases are TGCGCCACCCGGCAGGGGGCATTTTTTGAAGCTTTCTTT.

The chain joins TRBV18 to TRBJ1-2, with 7 bases that match TRBD1. The germline V gene has CDR1 KGHSH and CDR2 LQKENI. V shed 6 bases and J 3 bases; nucleotides not matched to a gene: 13. This CDR3 spans 16 amino acids. The chain's CDR3 is CASSPVPGQQYYGYTF. CDR3 DNA: TGTGCCAGCTCCCCCGTTCCGGGACAGCAGTACTATGGCTACACCTTC.

V usage is TRBV28 and J usage is TRBJ1-5; 10 bases match TRBD1. The CDR3 is 19 residues long. V lost 1 base to trimming and J lost 2 bases; unmatched junction nucleotides: 11. Germline V gene sequence: CDR1 MDHEN, CDR2 SYDVKM. CDR3 nucleotides: TGTGCCAGCAGTTTATTTCCCCGGGACAGGGGTTATGGCAATCAGCCCCAGCATTTT. Its protein is CASSLFPRDRGYGNQPQHF. The full variable domain, in which reference TRBV28 and TRBJ1-5 provide the parts outside the CDR3, is DVKVTQSSRYLVKRTGEKVFLECVQDMDHENMFWYRQDPGLGLRLIYFSYDVKMKEKGDIPEGYSVSREKKERFSLILESASTNQTSMYLCASSLFPRDRGYGNQPQHFGDGTRLSIL.

For the CDR3, the DNA is TGTGCCAGCAGTTCCCGGGACAGGGGTCTGACATATGGCTACACCTTC. It encodes CASSSRDRGLTYGYTF. This sequence joins TRBV27 and TRBJ1-2; 10 nucleotides align to TRBD1. Germline V gene data show CDR1 as MNHEY and CDR2 as SMNVEV (reference sequence). The length of the CDR3 is 16 residues. V dropped 4 bases and J dropped 5; count of bases not matched to a gene: 10.

The chain recombines TRBV3-1 (or the pseudogene TRBV3-2) with TRBJ2-7; 8 positions match TRBD2. The CDR3 is 15 amino acids. The V gene end was trimmed by 0 bases and the J gene end by 4 bases; junction bases not matched to a gene: 5. Germline CDR1 is LGHDT and CDR2 is YNNKEL (reference sequence). CDR3 region: CASSQDASGWYEQYF. Here the CDR3 DNA reads TGTGCCAGCAGCCAAGATGCTAGCGGGTGGTACGAGCAGTACTTC.

The chain employs TRBV12-1 and TRBJ2-2; TRBD2 is the table's D call and was not checked against the DNA. TRBV12-1 is a pseudogene. The CDR3 totals 16 residues. CDR3 nucleotide sequence: TGTGCCAGCAGCTTTCAACTAGCGGGGAACACCGGGGAGCTGTTTTTT. This translates into CASSFQLAGNTGELFF.

This chain links TRBV9 with TRBJ2-4; 8 nucleotides line up with TRBD2. The CDR3 has 16 residues. V shed 0 bases, J shed 5 bases, and the junction held 7 bases outside the gene matches. In germline, CDR1 is SGDLS, CDR2 YYNGEE. This CDR3 is CASSVAEREGQNIQYF. DNA for the CDR3: TGTGCCAGCAGCGTAGCTGAACGGGAGGGACAAAACATTCAGTACTTC. Filled out from reference TRBV9 and TRBJ2-4, the complete variable domain reads DSGVTQTPKHLITATGQRVTLRCSPRSGDLSVYWYQQSLDQGLQFLIQYYNGEERAKGNILERFSAQQFPDLHSELNLSSLELGDSALYFCASSVAEREGQNIQYFGAGTRLSVL.

The chain couples TRBV28 to TRBJ2-7, with D possibly being TRBD2 (5 bases). CDR1 and CDR2 from the germline V gene are MDHEN and SYDVKM. The CDR3 totals 11 residues. V lost 5 bases, J lost 7 bases, and 9 bases lay in between. The CDR3 DNA follows: TGTGCCAGCAGTCCCACGGGGGAGCAGTACTTC. The encoded protein is CASSPTGEQYF.

V and J are TRBV29-1 and TRBJ1-5, with 8 nucleotides matching TRBD1. Germline loops: CDR1 SQVTM, CDR2 ANQGSEA. The CDR3 has 13 residues. V shed 7 bases and J 1 base; nucleotides not matched to a gene: 3. The CDR3 coding sequence is TGCAGCGCAAGGACAGGGAGCAATCAGCCCCAGCATTTT. It translates to CSARTGSNQPQHF.

CDR3 in amino acids: CAISDGPSGESGADTQYF. In DNA, the CDR3 is TGTGCCATCAGTGATGGCCCTAGCGGGGAAAGTGGGGCAGATACGCAGTATTTT. V and J are TRBV10-3 and TRBJ2-3; 9 bases agree with TRBD2. The V gene end was trimmed by 3 bases and the J gene end by 4 bases; junction bases not matched to a gene: 14. Germline V gene sequence: CDR1 ENHRY, CDR2 SYGVKD. The length of the CDR3 is 18 residues.

The CDR3 sequence is CASRTDRVGAFF. Written as DNA, the CDR3 is TGTGCCAGCAGAACCGACAGGGTCGGTGCTTTCTTT. The V gene is TRBV2, the J gene TRBJ1-1; TRBD1 aligns across 7 bases. V was clipped by 6 bases and J by 11 bases; unmatched bases: 9. The CDR3 consists of 12 residues. CDR1 and CDR2 (germline): SNHLY, FYNNEI.

The rearrangement uses TRBV5-1 and TRBJ2-3; TRBD2 matches 12 bases. V lost 0 bases to trimming and J lost 2 bases; unmatched junction nucleotides: 4. In germline, CDR1 is SGHRS, CDR2 YFSETQ. The length of the CDR3 is 17 residues. CDR3 sequence: CASSLGTSGVLTDTQYF. As DNA, the CDR3 is TGCGCCAGCAGCTTGGGGACTAGCGGGGTCCTCACAGATACGCAGTATTTT.